These 26 T cell receptor beta chains were all obtained from the same sample, sequenced in a study of shared T cell receptors in the human thymus. Produced via immunoSEQ multiplex PCR; TCRdb's table is partial and in-frame only. The sample has hundreds of thousands of clones, 70% to 90% seen once. These data also formed part of another study, on human thymus T cells.

The sample comprised thymocytes. Receptors originate from a boy under two years old with a congenital heart defect.

The table lists this clone with a count of one. The genes are TRBV4-3 and TRBJ2-2; 15 bases agree with TRBD2. V gave up 3 bases and J gave up 8 bases; unmatched junction bases: 7. In germline, CDR1 is LGHNA, CDR2 YSLEER. The CDR3 has 17 residues. The CDR3: CASSQRTSGRAAGELFF. For the CDR3, the DNA is TGCGCCAGCAGCCAGAGGACTAGCGGGAGGGCAGCTGGGGAGCTGTTTTTT.

The J gene is TRBJ1-3, the V gene TRBV25-1; a possible D gene is TRBD1 (5 bases). CDR1 is MGHDK and CDR2 is SYGVNS in the germline V gene. V gave up 3 bases and J gave up 3 bases, with 12 bases separating them. CDR3 size: 15 residues. The DNA of the CDR3 is TGTGCCAGCAGTGAGGAAGGGGAGGATGGAAACACCATATATTTT. This translates into CASSEEGEDGNTIYF. The entire variable domain, with the rest obtained from reference TRBV25-1 and TRBJ1-3, is as follows: EADIYQTPRYLVIGTGKKITLECSQTMGHDKMYWYQQDPGMELHLIHYSYGVNSTEKGDLSSESTVSRIRTEHFPLTLESARPSHTSQYLCASSEEGEDGNTIYFGEGSWLTVV.

The chain links TRBV5-8 to TRBJ2-5; D ambiguous. This CDR3 spans 15 amino acids. V dropped 2 bases and J dropped 5 bases, with 16 bases sitting between them. Germline V gives CDR1 SGHTS, CDR2 YDEGEE. The CDR3 loop is CASSFDTVGYETQYF. In DNA, the CDR3 is TGTGCCAGCAGCTTCGACACGGTCGGTTATGAGACCCAGTACTTC.

This chain joins TRBV27 and TRBJ1-4, with D hard to call. The CDR3 length is 14 residues. Deletions cut 4 bases from V and 4 bases from J, with 10 bases between. Germline-derived CDR1 and CDR2 are MNHEY and SMNVEV (reference sequence). Written as DNA, the CDR3 is TGTGCCAGCAGTTCCGGGGAGGGTAATGAAAAACTGTTTTTT. Amino acid sequence: CASSSGEGNEKLFF. The whole variable domain, remainder taken from reference TRBV27 and TRBJ1-4, is EAQVTQNPRYLITVTGKKLTVTCSQNMNHEYMSWYRQDPGLGLRQIYYSMNVEVTDKGDVPEGYKVSRKEKRNFPLILESPSPNQTSLYFCASSSGEGNEKLFFGSGTQLSVL.

The chain recombines TRBV18 with TRBJ1-1, with 7 bases matching TRBD1. The CDR3 has 17 residues. From germline, CDR1 is KGHSH and CDR2 LQKENI. Unmatched junction bases numbered 12, after V lost 2 bases and J lost 3 bases. Here the CDR3 reads CASSPGEARQGYTEAFF. CDR3 DNA sequence: TGTGCCAGCTCACCAGGAGAAGCGAGACAGGGTTACACTGAAGCTTTCTTT.

The rearrangement joins TRBV14 to TRBJ2-2, with 12 bases lining up with TRBD1. The germline CDR1 and CDR2 sequences are SGHDN and FVKESK. The CDR3 consists of 15 residues. After removal of 5 bases from V and 7 bases from J, the junction contained 5 bases not matched to a gene. CDR3 loop: CASSNGTGGGGELFF. Here the CDR3 DNA reads TGTGCCAGCAGCAACGGGACAGGGGGCGGCGGGGAGCTGTTTTTT.

The rearrangement joins TRBV27 to TRBJ2-1; 14 nucleotides align to TRBD2. CDR1 MNHEY and CDR2 SMNVEV come from the germline V gene (reference sequence). This CDR3 region has 16 residues. V gave up 6 bases and J gave up 6 bases; unmatched junction bases: 7. DNA of the CDR3: TGTGCCAGCAGGCATAGACTAGCGGGAGGGGGCAATGAGCAGTTCTTC. Residues: CASRHRLAGGGNEQFF.

The genes are TRBV19 and TRBJ1-1, with D possibly matching TRBD1 (6 bases). V was shortened by 1 base and J by 5 bases, with 17 bases between the two germline ends. The CDR3 is 16 amino acids. Germline CDR1 reads LNHDA; CDR2 reads SQIVND (reference sequence). CDR3 sequence (DNA): TGTGCCAGTAGTATAGTCAGCACAGGGCCGAGGACTGAAGCTTTCTTT. Its translation is CASSIVSTGPRTEAFF.

The rearrangement uses TRBV6-5 and TRBJ1-1; D call uncertain. V lost 7 bases and J lost 0, with 15 bases in between. CDR3 length: 15 amino acids. Germline V gives CDR1 MNHEY, CDR2 SVGAGI. DNA of the CDR3: TGTGCCAGCATGGTCTCTCGCGCCGTGAACACTGAAGCTTTCTTT. Amino acid sequence: CASMVSRAVNTEAFF.

V usage is TRBV13 and J usage is TRBJ2-1, with TRBD2 matching over 10 bases. This CDR3 has 20 amino acids. J gave up 0 bases and V 0 bases, and 11 bases lay outside the gene matches. Germline CDR1 PRHDT, CDR2 FYEKMQ (reference sequence). As DNA, the CDR3 is TGTGCCAGCAGCTTAGGAATAGCGGGAGGATACCGGAGCTCCTACAATGAGCAGTTCTTC. This codes for CASSLGIAGGYRSSYNEQFF.

The chain joins TRBV28 to TRBJ2-5, with TRBD1 matching over 9 bases. V dropped 9 bases and J dropped 5; count of bases not matched to a gene: 4. In germline, CDR1 is MDHEN, CDR2 SYDVKM. The CDR3 spans 12 residues. CDR3 DNA: TGTGCCAGAAACGGACAGGGGGAGACCCAGTACTTC. Translated, it gives CARNGQGETQYF.

The chain carries TRBV12-2 and TRBJ2-1; the table calls TRBD2, which could not be checked here. TRBV12-2 is a pseudogene segment. The CDR3 totals 14 residues. CDR3 protein: CASRLVGEYNEQFF. The CDR3 DNA reads as TGTGCAAGTCGCTTAGTTGGGGAGTACAATGAGCAGTTCTTC.

The chain links TRBV7-3 to TRBJ1-1, with 9 bases lining up with TRBD1. CDR1 and CDR2 (germline): SGHTA, FQGTGA. The CDR3 covers 13 residues. The ends lost 4 bases at V and 9 bases at J; junction bases unmatched: 6. The chain's CDR3 is CASSSDRGDQAFF. The CDR3, as DNA: TGTGCCAGCAGCTCGGACAGGGGAGACCAAGCTTTCTTT.

The rearrangement uses TRBV27 and TRBJ2-5; D unclear. Trimming took 5 bases from V and 5 from J, leaving 9 bases between them. The length of the CDR3 is 12 residues. CDR1 MNHEY and CDR2 SMNVEV come from the germline V gene (reference sequence). The CDR3, as DNA: TGTGCCAGCAGTGCCACCCGGGAGACCCAGTACTTC. The encoded protein is CASSATRETQYF.

This clone was detected only once. This chain joins TRBV7-9 and TRBJ2-1; D is perhaps TRBD1 (5 bases). Per the germline V gene, CDR1 is SEHNR and CDR2 is FQNEAQ (reference sequence). V lost 3 bases, J lost 5 bases, and 8 bases lay in between. The CDR3 has 13 residues. The CDR3 reads CASSFSRDNEQFF. The CDR3 DNA reads TGTGCCAGCAGCTTCTCCAGGGACAATGAGCAGTTCTTC.

The V gene is TRBV4-1, the J gene TRBJ2-7; TRBD1 matches at 9 bases. J lost 4 bases, V lost 2 bases, and 15 bases had no gene match. The CDR3 has 18 amino acids. Looked up from germline, CDR1 is MGHRA and CDR2 is YSYEKL. The DNA of the CDR3 is TGCGCCAGCAGCCAAACAACATCACAGGGGGCGGAATTATACGAGCAGTACTTC. This encodes CASSQTTSQGAELYEQYF.

V gene TRBV6-1 combines with J gene TRBJ2-3; 12 nucleotides agree with TRBD2. Looked up from germline, CDR1 is MNHNS and CDR2 is SASEGT. The length of the CDR3 is 21 residues. J gave up 0 bases and V 2 bases, and 15 bases lay outside the gene matches. CDR3 sequence (DNA): TGTGCCAGCAGTGAATGTGTCTGGGGGACTAGCGGGTGTACTAGCACAGATACGCAGTATTTT. It codes for CASSECVWGTSGCTSTDTQYF.

The chain links TRBV5-1 to TRBJ1-4, with D possibly TRBD1 on 6 matching bases. The CDR3 is 16 amino acids. The V end was cut by 2 bases, the J end by 0 bases, with 11 bases between. Germline V gene data show CDR1 as SGHRS and CDR2 as YFSETQ. Here the CDR3 reads CASSFRQDATNEKLFF. CDR3 sequence (DNA): TGCGCCAGCAGCTTCAGACAGGATGCAACTAATGAAAAACTGTTTTTT.

V gene TRBV4-3 combines with J gene TRBJ1-4; D perhaps matches TRBD1 (6 bases). Trimming pared 2 bases from V and 0 bases from J, leaving 16 bases between. The CDR3 is 18 residues long. Germline values: CDR1 LGHNA, CDR2 YSLEER. The CDR3 reads CASSQSMGASTTNEKLFF. Here the CDR3 DNA reads TGCGCCAGCAGCCAAAGTATGGGGGCATCAACAACTAATGAAAAACTGTTTTTT.

This clone was found once. V usage is TRBV7-9 and J usage is TRBJ1-1, with D perhaps matching TRBD1 (6 bases). The CDR3 has 16 residues. Germline V lookup: CDR1 SEHNR, CDR2 FQNEAQ (reference sequence). V was clipped by 3 bases and J by 2 bases, with 16 bases between them. The chain's CDR3 is CASSLDSSLENTEAFF. For the CDR3, the DNA is TGTGCCAGCAGCTTGGACAGCTCTTTGGAAAACACTGAAGCTTTCTTT.

V gene TRBV6-4 combines with J gene TRBJ2-3; perhaps TRBD1 as D (6 bases). Germline lookup yields CDR1 MRHNA and CDR2 SNTAGT. Trimming took off 2 bases at V and 1 base at J, with 13 bases between the two ends. The CDR3 loop spans 16 amino acids. The chain's CDR3 is CASSDRDKEGTDTQYF. The CDR3 DNA reads TGTGCCAGCAGTGACCGGGACAAGGAGGGCACAGATACGCAGTATTTT.

This rearrangement joins TRBV27 to TRBJ2-7; 9 positions match TRBD1. Unmatched junction bases numbered 6, after V lost 3 bases and J lost 3 bases. CDR1 MNHEY and CDR2 SMNVEV come from the germline V gene (reference sequence). CDR3 size: 15 residues. The CDR3 bases are TGTGCCAGCAGTTTGGGGCTGGACAGGGGCTACGAGCAGTACTTC. This codes for CASSLGLDRGYEQYF.

The chain links TRBV13 to TRBJ2-1; 11 bases line up with TRBD2. The CDR3 spans 17 residues. The germline V gene encodes CDR1 PRHDT and CDR2 FYEKMQ (reference sequence). V lost 4 bases to trimming and J lost 2 bases; unmatched junction nucleotides: 7. CDR3 region: CASSSMIAGGAYNEQFF. CDR3 in DNA: TGTGCCAGCAGCTCAATGATAGCGGGAGGGGCCTACAATGAGCAGTTCTTC. Full variable domain (remainder filled in from reference TRBV13 and TRBJ2-1): AAGVIQSPRHLIKEKRETATLKCYPIPRHDTVYWYQQGPGQDPQFLISFYEKMQSDKGSIPDRFSAQQFSDYHSELNMSSLELGDSALYFCASSSMIAGGAYNEQFFGPGTRLTVL.

The chain employs TRBV23-1 and TRBJ2-1, with 11 bases matching TRBD2. TRBV23-1 is reported as an ORF; its role is uncertain. The CDR3 has 16 residues. Trimming cost V 3 bases and J 8 bases; bases outside gene matches: 9. This CDR3 reads CASSHLVSGRVHEQFF. The CDR3, as DNA: TGCGCCAGCAGTCACCTAGTTAGCGGGAGGGTCCATGAGCAGTTCTTC.

This chain connects TRBV19 to TRBJ1-6; D perhaps matches TRBD1 (5 bases). Germline V lookup: CDR1 LNHDA, CDR2 SQIVND (reference sequence). This CDR3 is built from 15 residues. Trimming removed 5 bases from V and 7 bases from J, with 15 bases in between. The CDR3 DNA reads TGTGCCAGTAGTGTCGTTGAGACAGAAAATTCACCCCTCCACTTT. Translating it yields CASSVVETENSPLHF. The full variable domain, completed using reference TRBV19 and TRBJ1-6, is DGGITQSPKYLFRKEGQNVTLSCEQNLNHDAMYWYRQDPGQGLRLIYYSQIVNDFQKGDIAEGYSVSREKKESFPLTVTSAQKNPTAFYLCASSVVETENSPLHFGNGTRLTVT.

V gene TRBV14 combines with J gene TRBJ1-1; TRBD1 agrees at 8 bases. The CDR3 extends over 18 amino acids. V shed 0 bases and J 0 bases; nucleotides not matched to a gene: 9. Germline V gene lookup returns CDR1 SGHDN and CDR2 FVKESK. Here the CDR3 reads CASSQDWTGRGMNTEAFF. In DNA form, the CDR3 reads TGTGCCAGCAGCCAAGATTGGACAGGGCGGGGGATGAACACTGAAGCTTTCTTT.